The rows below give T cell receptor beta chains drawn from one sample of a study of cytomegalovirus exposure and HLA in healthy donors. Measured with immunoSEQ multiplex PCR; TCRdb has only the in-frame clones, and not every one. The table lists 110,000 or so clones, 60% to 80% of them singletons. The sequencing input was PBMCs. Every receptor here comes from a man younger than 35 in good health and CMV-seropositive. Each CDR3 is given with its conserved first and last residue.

CDR3 protein: CASSPTDTYEQYF; V gene: TRBV6-6; J gene: TRBJ2-7
CDR3 protein: CASSSTGTSYEQYF; V gene: TRBV5-1; J gene: TRBJ2-7
CDR3 protein: CASSLYPGETQYF; V gene: TRBV11-2; J gene: TRBJ2-5
CDR3 protein: CASSFFVGSHGYTF; V gene: TRBV7-9; J gene: TRBJ1-2
CDR3 protein: CASSESADSGEKLFF; V gene: TRBV10-1; J gene: TRBJ1-4
CDR3 protein: CASSVGGTGLNTEAFF; V gene: TRBV9; J gene: TRBJ1-1
CDR3 protein: CASGLVFGQGLTDTQYF; V gene: TRBV12-5; J gene: TRBJ2-3
CDR3 protein: CASSFGRTGGNTQYF; V gene: TRBV5-6; J gene: TRBJ2-3
CDR3 protein: CASSLEAGLNTEAFF; V gene: TRBV11-3; J gene: TRBJ1-1
CDR3 protein: CASSLLFDRVDEQYF; V gene: TRBV5-1; J gene: TRBJ2-7
CDR3 protein: CASSSRDRGLWGYTF; V gene: TRBV28; J gene: TRBJ1-2
CDR3 protein: CASSPQDRGDSPLHF; V gene: TRBV5-1; J gene: TRBJ1-6
CDR3 protein: CASRRLIRGSTRELFF; V gene: TRBV2; J gene: TRBJ2-2
CDR3 protein: CASSYSLGETQYF; V gene: TRBV6-5; J gene: TRBJ2-5
CDR3 protein: CASSHPGLAGETDTQYF; V gene: TRBV5-1; J gene: TRBJ2-3
CDR3 protein: CASSLQGEDYGYTF; V gene: TRBV6-6; J gene: TRBJ1-2
CDR3 protein: CASSIPTGTVKVYGYTF; V gene: TRBV19; J gene: TRBJ1-2
CDR3 protein: CASSADSYNEQFF; V gene: TRBV5-1; J gene: TRBJ2-1
CDR3 protein: CASSPGGTGPHEQYF; V gene: TRBV5-1; J gene: TRBJ2-7
CDR3 protein: CASSLSWAADQGETQYF; V gene: TRBV5-1; J gene: TRBJ2-5
CDR3 protein: CASSAGETQYF; V gene: TRBV2; J gene: TRBJ2-5
CDR3 protein: CASSDRDYNTDTQYF; V gene: TRBV25-1; J gene: TRBJ2-3
CDR3 protein: CASLTGGSAWSSPLHF; V gene: TRBV28; J gene: TRBJ1-6
CDR3 protein: CASIGGGAGENEQFF; V gene: TRBV28; J gene: TRBJ2-1
CDR3 protein: CASITQQGNTIYF; V gene: TRBV6-1; J gene: TRBJ1-3
CDR3 protein: CASKPGTGITEAFF; V gene: TRBV19; J gene: TRBJ1-1
CDR3 protein: CACSWGTGQYF; V gene: TRBV30; J gene: TRBJ2-7
CDR3 protein: CAWGGRGSSYEQYF; V gene: TRBV30; J gene: .
CDR3 protein: CASSLAQANQPQHF; V gene: TRBV7-8; J gene: TRBJ1-5
CDR3 protein: CASRRTGGDYGYTF; V gene: TRBV27; J gene: TRBJ1-2
CDR3 protein: CASSVKAQLTGTGELFF; V gene: TRBV2; J gene: TRBJ2-2
CDR3 protein: CASSLVTGNTIYF; V gene: TRBV7-9; J gene: TRBJ1-3
CDR3 protein: CASSFLAADNEQFF; V gene: TRBV5-1; J gene: TRBJ2-1
CDR3 protein: CASSRPGTPNSPLHF; V gene: TRBV11-3; J gene: TRBJ1-6
CDR3 protein: CASSILAGGLYEQYF; V gene: TRBV6-5; J gene: TRBJ2-7
CDR3 protein: CASSTQGYGYTF; V gene: TRBV19; J gene: TRBJ1-2
CDR3 protein: CASSRSTANYGYTF; V gene: TRBV7-2; J gene: TRBJ1-2
CDR3 protein: CASSFGRGENTGELFF; V gene: TRBV5-1; J gene: TRBJ2-2
CDR3 protein: CASSYPGDSPSYEQYF; V gene: TRBV11-1; J gene: TRBJ2-7
CDR3 protein: CASSPPGTALQYF; V gene: TRBV11-2; J gene: TRBJ2-4